This entry lists 10 T cell receptor beta chains sequenced from one sample in a study of T and B cells in COVID-19 patients. Blood genomic DNA input for TRB amplification was roughly 220-500 ng. Multiplex PCR with BIOMED2 TRB-A/B primer pools amplified TRB rearrangements. TCRdb reprocessed the multiplex PCR reads via MiXCR and lists one record per CDR3 protein. In the table there are about 5,000 distinct CDR3 sequences, roughly 25% of which are singletons. The sample consisted of blood. These receptors were obtained from a human donor with active COVID-19.

This clonotype counts as medium-sized (0.01 to 0.1%). In DNA, the CDR3 is TGTGCCAGCAGTTTAGGGACTAGCGTCTACAATGAGCAGTTCTTC. The encoded protein is CASSLGTSVYNEQFF. The chain is built from TRBV27 and TRBJ2-1; 10 positions agree with TRBD2. This CDR3 spans 15 amino acids. V shed 2 bases, J shed 3 bases, and the junction held 1 base outside the gene matches. Germline assignment: CDR1 MNHEY and CDR2 SMNVEV (reference sequence).

By share of the sample, this clonotype is medium-sized. The rearrangement uses TRBV12-3 or TRBV12-4 and TRBJ2-3, with D hard to call. The CDR3 extends over 12 amino acids. V shed 6 bases and J shed 2 bases, with 6 bases lying between them. DNA for the CDR3: TGTGCCAGCAGCCACCACACAGATACGCAGTATTTT. Residues: CASSHHTDTQYF.

The rearrangement uses TRBV27 and TRBJ2-7, with D possibly matching TRBD1 (6 bases). Looked up from germline, CDR1 is MNHEY and CDR2 is SMNVEV (reference sequence). The CDR3 is 14 residues long. Trimming stripped 8 bases from V and 1 base from J, with 15 bases between. DNA for the CDR3: TGTGCCAGCCAAACCCTACAGGGATCCTACGAGCAGTACTTC. It specifies CASQTLQGSYEQYF.

This clonotype is termed medium-sized (0.01 to 0.1%). The CDR3 loop is CASSPGTGSDGANVLTF. Here the CDR3 DNA reads TGTGCCAGCAGTCCCGGGACAGGATCCGATGGGGCCAACGTCCTGACTTTC. This chain uses TRBV27 with TRBJ2-6; 8 bases line up with TRBD1. The CDR3 has 17 amino acids. With 5 bases clipped from V and 3 bases from J, the junction kept 9 bases outside the gene matches. Germline V gene data show CDR1 as MNHEY and CDR2 as SMNVEV (reference sequence).

This clonotype was counted ten times or more. The chain recombines TRBV6-5 with TRBJ1-1; D not certain. Germline CDR1 is MNHEY and CDR2 is SVGAGI. V gave up 0 bases and J gave up 0 bases, with 8 bases separating them. This CDR3 region has 15 residues. As DNA, the CDR3 is TGTGCCAGCAGTTACTCGGTACAAATGAACACTGAAGCTTTCTTT. Amino acid sequence: CASSYSVQMNTEAFF.

The chain uses TRBV5-1 and TRBJ1-1, with TRBD1 as a possible D gene (6 bases). V lost 8 bases and J lost 4, with 15 bases in between. The germline gives CDR1 SGHRS, CDR2 YFSETQ. The CDR3 has 13 residues. As DNA, the CDR3 is TGCGCCAGTACCAGGATAGGGGGCACTGAAGCTTTCTTT. This encodes CASTRIGGTEAFF.

This clonotype counts as medium-sized (0.01 to 0.1%). The J gene is TRBJ1-6, the V gene TRBV19, with D hard to call. The germline V and J ends were trimmed by 3 bases and 6 bases, with 9 bases remaining between them. This CDR3 comprises 14 residues. The germline V gene has CDR1 LNHDA and CDR2 SQIVND (reference sequence). CDR3 protein: CASSISVFNSPLHF. In DNA, the CDR3 is TGTGCCAGTAGTATTTCAGTTTTTAATTCACCCCTCCACTTT. Combining the CDR3 with reference TRBV19 and TRBJ1-6 gives the whole variable domain DGGITQSPKYLFRKEGQNVTLSCEQNLNHDAMYWYRQDPGQGLRLIYYSQIVNDFQKGDIAEGYSVSREKKESFPLTVTSAQKNPTAFYLCASSISVFNSPLHFGNGTRLTVT.

This chain joins TRBV6-1 and TRBJ2-4; the match to TRBD2 covers 10 bases. This CDR3 spans 18 amino acids. Germline CDR1 and CDR2: MNHNS and SASEGT. J gave up 6 bases and V 2 bases, and 13 bases lay outside the gene matches. The CDR3 coding sequence is TGTGCCAGCAGTGAATGGGCTAGCGGGGGCCTAGGAGGAAACATTCAGTACTTC. Protein: CASSEWASGGLGGNIQYF.

This clonotype is a singleton in its sample. This sequence joins TRBV29-1 and TRBJ2-1; 11 bases match TRBD1. V lost 4 bases and J lost 7; bases outside the gene matches: 6. The CDR3 length is 14 residues. CDR1 SQVTM and CDR2 ANQGSEA come from the germline V gene. The CDR3 DNA sequence: TGCAGCGTTGGGGGGGGACAGGGGGTGAATGAGCAGTTCTTC. Its protein is CSVGGGQGVNEQFF.

This chain uses TRBV20-1 with TRBJ2-7, with 7 nucleotides matching TRBD1. J lost 3 bases, V lost 3 bases, and 11 bases had no gene match. Germline values: CDR1 DFQATT, CDR2 SNEGSKA (reference sequence). This CDR3 contains 15 residues. The CDR3 reads CSASNRGTASYEQYF. In nucleotides, the CDR3 is TGCAGTGCTAGCAACCGAGGGACAGCGAGCTACGAGCAGTACTTC.